The 14 T cell receptor beta chains below come from one sample, sequenced in a study of T cell repertoires in cytomegalovirus infection. Each CDR3 protein gets one entry after TCRdb re-called the reads with MiXCR. The top ten hold 8.8% of the sample, which has some 280,000 distinct CDR3 sequences, approximately 14% seen once. Sequenced: PBMCs. Receptors were obtained from a human donor in good health (CMV status not recorded). Some clones in this sample may be carry-over from other donors' samples.

This clonotype was detected many times. The chain employs TRBV24-1 and TRBJ2-1; the D is unclear. CDR3 length equals 15 residues. V was shortened by 4 bases and J by 0 bases, with 9 bases between the two germline ends. Germline lookup yields CDR1 KGHDR and CDR2 SFDVKD. CDR3 region: CATSDRTDSYNEQFF. The DNA of the CDR3 is TGTGCCACCAGTGACAGGACCGACTCCTACAATGAGCAGTTCTTC.

The chain recombines TRBV5-8 with TRBJ2-1, with 10 nucleotides matching TRBD2. The CDR3 runs 20 residues. V lost 3 bases, J lost 0 bases, and 15 bases stayed unmatched. Per the germline V gene, CDR1 is SGHTS and CDR2 is YDEGEE. The CDR3 protein is CASSSRESGRGQDSYNEQFF. CDR3 sequence (DNA): TGTGCCAGCAGCTCTCGGGAGAGCGGGAGGGGCCAGGACTCCTACAATGAGCAGTTCTTC.

The gene calls are TRBV24-1 and TRBJ2-2; D may be TRBD1 (5 bases). The V gene's germline CDR1 is KGHDR and CDR2 SFDVKD. The V gene lost 3 bases and the J gene lost 1 base, with 11 bases spanning the gap. The CDR3 is 16 residues long. In DNA form, the CDR3 reads TGTGCCACCAGTGATCCCGGACATGAGAACACCGGGGAGCTGTTTTTT. It translates to CATSDPGHENTGELFF.

This clonotype was observed many times. This chain uses TRBV7-3 with TRBJ1-1; no reliable D call. Trimming took 3 bases from V and 5 from J, leaving 10 bases between them. The CDR3 is 13 amino acids. Germline V gene sequence: CDR1 SGHTA, CDR2 FQGTGA. The CDR3 spells CASSLTQVTEAFF. The CDR3 DNA is TGTGCCAGCAGCTTGACGCAGGTGACTGAAGCTTTCTTT.

This chain joins TRBV11-2 and TRBJ2-1; 9 bases agree with TRBD1. After removal of 5 bases from V and 6 bases from J, the junction contained 8 bases not matched to a gene. The CDR3 runs 15 residues. The germline V gene has CDR1 SGHAT and CDR2 FQNNGV. CDR3 region: CASSTSTGGSNEQFF. The CDR3, as DNA: TGTGCCAGCAGCACCTCGACAGGGGGGTCCAATGAGCAGTTCTTC.

This clonotype was seen more than once but under ten times. This chain uses TRBV19 with TRBJ1-2; tentatively, D is TRBD1 (5 bases). The ends were cut back, 6 bases at V and 6 bases at J, with 26 bases in the middle. The CDR3 runs 17 residues. Germline V gives CDR1 LNHDA, CDR2 SQIVND (reference sequence). This CDR3 is CASSTKASRSGYHGYTF. The CDR3, as DNA: TGTGCCAGTAGCACGAAGGCCTCAAGGTCAGGGTATCATGGCTACACCTTC.

V is TRBV7-9 and J is TRBJ1-1; 7 bases are a match to TRBD1. The CDR3 length is 15 residues. Germline loops: CDR1 SEHNR, CDR2 FQNEAQ (reference sequence). With V trimmed by 5 bases and J by 2 bases, 8 bases remained unmatched. Written as DNA, the CDR3 is TGTGCCAGCAGCCAACGACAGGGTGTTAACACTGAAGCTTTCTTT. Its translation is CASSQRQGVNTEAFF.

The V and J genes are TRBV12-3 or TRBV12-4 and TRBJ2-7; D perhaps matches TRBD1 (5 bases). This CDR3 region has 13 residues. Trimming took 5 bases from V and 4 from J, leaving 12 bases between them. CDR3 nucleotide sequence: TGTGCCAGCAGTCCCGGCAGGGTGTACGAGCAGTACTTC. Its protein product is CASSPGRVYEQYF.

This clonotype was observed at least ten times. V and J are TRBV7-8 and TRBJ2-7; either TRBD1 or TRBD2 may fit D (6 bases each). Trimming cost V 8 bases and J 0 bases, with 17 bases left between them. The CDR3 is made up of 15 amino acids. Germline loops: CDR1 SGHVS, CDR2 FQNEAQ. CDR3 in DNA: TGTGCCAGCGCCCCATTAGGGGGGAGCTCCTACGAGCAGTACTTC. The encoded protein is CASAPLGGSSYEQYF.

V and J are TRBV7-2 and TRBJ1-1; 9 bases align to TRBD1. V lost 6 bases and J lost 0; bases outside the gene matches: 2. The CDR3 has 14 amino acids. CDR1 is SGHTA and CDR2 is FQGNSA in the germline V gene. The CDR3 DNA is TGTGCCAGCAGACAGGGGGCGGTGAACACTGAAGCTTTCTTT. Translated: CASRQGAVNTEAFF. The full variable domain, completed using reference TRBV7-2 and TRBJ1-1, is GAGVSQSPSNKVTEKGKDVELRCDPISGHTALYWYRQSLGQGLEFLIYFQGNSAPDKSGLPSDRFSAERTGGSVSTLTIQRTQQEDSAVYLCASRQGAVNTEAFFGQGTRLTVV.

The sample holds a few counts of this clonotype. This chain joins TRBV18 and TRBJ1-5; D is undetermined. From germline, CDR1 is KGHSH and CDR2 LQKENI. The CDR3 consists of 16 residues. Trimming cost V 1 base and J 4 bases, with 14 bases left between them. Here the CDR3 DNA reads TGTGCCAGCTCACCACAGGGAAATGTAGCAAATCAGCCCCAGCATTTT. Translating it yields CASSPQGNVANQPQHF.

This clonotype came up a few times. This CDR3 is CSATRTANPYEQYF. Here the CDR3 DNA reads TGCAGTGCTACAAGGACAGCTAATCCCTACGAGCAGTACTTC. The chain joins TRBV20-1 to TRBJ2-7; D is perhaps TRBD1 (6 bases). The CDR3 runs 14 residues. The V end lost 4 bases, the J end lost 2 bases, and 15 bases lay between the germline ends. Germline-derived CDR1 and CDR2 are DFQATT and SNEGSKA (reference sequence).

This clonotype was seen a handful of times. Relative to the germline gene, one junction end is altered; a read error may explain this. V gene TRBV29-1 combines with J gene TRBJ2-7, with a possible D match to TRBD1 (6 bases). The CDR3 runs to 13 residues. From germline, CDR1 is SQVTM and CDR2 ANQGSEA. CDR3: CSVAQGSSYEQYF. The CDR3 coding sequence is TGCAGCGTTGCCCAGGGGAGCTCCTATGAGCAGTACTTC.

This chain links TRBV28 with TRBJ1-1; D is unclear. The CDR3 is made up of 13 amino acids. Per germline, CDR1 MDHEN and CDR2 SYDVKM. The germline V and J ends were trimmed by 2 bases and 5 bases, with 9 bases remaining between them. This chain's CDR3 is CASSLNGRTEAFF. The DNA for the CDR3 is TGTGCCAGCAGTTTAAACGGGCGGACTGAAGCTTTCTTT.